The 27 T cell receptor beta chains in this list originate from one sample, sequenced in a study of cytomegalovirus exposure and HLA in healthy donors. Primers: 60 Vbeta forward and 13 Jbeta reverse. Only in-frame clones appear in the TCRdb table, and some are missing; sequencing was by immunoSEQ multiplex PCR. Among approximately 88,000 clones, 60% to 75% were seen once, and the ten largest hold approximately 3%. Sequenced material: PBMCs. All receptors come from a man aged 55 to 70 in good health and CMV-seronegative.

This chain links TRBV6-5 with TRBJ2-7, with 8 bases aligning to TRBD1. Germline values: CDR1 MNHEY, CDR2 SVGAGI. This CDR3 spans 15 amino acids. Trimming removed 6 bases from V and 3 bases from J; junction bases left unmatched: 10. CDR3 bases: TGTGCCAGCAGCAAAGCCGGGACAGGCTACTACGAGCAGTACTTC. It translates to CASSKAGTGYYEQYF.

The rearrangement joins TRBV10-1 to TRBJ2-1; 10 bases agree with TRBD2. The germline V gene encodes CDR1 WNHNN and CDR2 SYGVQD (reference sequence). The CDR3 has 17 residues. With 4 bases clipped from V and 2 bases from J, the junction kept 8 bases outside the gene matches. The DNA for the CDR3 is TGCGCCAGCAGTGGAAGTAGCGGGAGGATCGCCTACAATGAGCAGTTCTTC. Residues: CASSGSSGRIAYNEQFF.

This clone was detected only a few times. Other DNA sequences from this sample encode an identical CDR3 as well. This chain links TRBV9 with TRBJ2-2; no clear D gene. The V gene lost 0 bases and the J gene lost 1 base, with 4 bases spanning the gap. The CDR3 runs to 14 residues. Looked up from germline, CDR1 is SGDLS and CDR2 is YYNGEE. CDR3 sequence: CASSVEQNTGELFF. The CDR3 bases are TGTGCCAGCAGCGTAGAACAGAACACCGGGGAGCTGTTTTTT.

The CDR3 DNA reads TGTGCCACCAGCCTTGTCGGGGGGGGATACTATGGCTACACCTTC. This translates into CATSLVGGGYYGYTF. The chain recombines TRBV15 with TRBJ1-2, with a weak D call TRBD1 (5 bases). The germline CDR1 and CDR2 sequences are LNHNV and YYDKDF (reference sequence). V shed 5 bases and J shed 3 bases, with 16 bases lying between them. CDR3 length: 15 amino acids.

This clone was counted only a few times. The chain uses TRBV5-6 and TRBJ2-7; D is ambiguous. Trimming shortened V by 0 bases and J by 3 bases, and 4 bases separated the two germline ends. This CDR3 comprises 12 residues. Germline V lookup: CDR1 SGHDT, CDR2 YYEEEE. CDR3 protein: CASSLDGYEQYF. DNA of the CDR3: TGTGCCAGCAGCTTGGACGGCTACGAGCAGTACTTC.

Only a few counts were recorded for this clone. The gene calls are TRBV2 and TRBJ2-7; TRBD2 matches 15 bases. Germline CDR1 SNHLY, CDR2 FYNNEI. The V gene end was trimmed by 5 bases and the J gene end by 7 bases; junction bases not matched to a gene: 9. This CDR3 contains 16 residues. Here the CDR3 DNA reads TGTGCCAGCAGTCCCTTGGGGACTAGCGGGGGGCAGGAGCAGTACTTC. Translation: CASSPLGTSGGQEQYF.

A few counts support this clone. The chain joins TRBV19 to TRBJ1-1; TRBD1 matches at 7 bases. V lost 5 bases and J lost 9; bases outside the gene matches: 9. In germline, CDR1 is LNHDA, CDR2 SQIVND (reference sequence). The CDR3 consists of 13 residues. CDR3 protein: CASSSGQATQAFF. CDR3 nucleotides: TGTGCCAGTAGTTCCGGACAGGCAACTCAAGCTTTCTTT.

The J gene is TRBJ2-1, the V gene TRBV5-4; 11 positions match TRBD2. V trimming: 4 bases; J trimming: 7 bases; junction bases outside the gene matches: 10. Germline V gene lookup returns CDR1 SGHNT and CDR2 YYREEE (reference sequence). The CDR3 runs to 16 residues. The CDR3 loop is CASSLALAGGLNEQFF. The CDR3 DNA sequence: TGTGCCAGCAGCCTTGCGTTAGCGGGGGGGTTAAATGAGCAGTTCTTC. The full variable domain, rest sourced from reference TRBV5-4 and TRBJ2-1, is ETGVTQSPTHLIKTRGQQVTLRCSSQSGHNTVSWYQQALGQGPQFIFQYYREEENGRGNFPPRFSGLQFPNYSSELNVNALELDDSALYLCASSLALAGGLNEQFFGPGTRLTVL.

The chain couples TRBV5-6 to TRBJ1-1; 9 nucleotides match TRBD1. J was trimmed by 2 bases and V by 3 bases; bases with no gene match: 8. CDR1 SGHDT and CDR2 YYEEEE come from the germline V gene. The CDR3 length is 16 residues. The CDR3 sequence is CASSSWGGQGNTEAFF. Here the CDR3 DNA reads TGTGCCAGCAGCTCCTGGGGGGGACAGGGAAACACTGAAGCTTTCTTT.

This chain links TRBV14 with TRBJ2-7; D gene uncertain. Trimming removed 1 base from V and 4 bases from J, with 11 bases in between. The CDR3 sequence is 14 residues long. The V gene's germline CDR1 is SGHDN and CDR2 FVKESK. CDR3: CASSQVGSTYEQYF. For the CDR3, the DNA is TGTGCCAGCAGCCAAGTGGGCAGCACATACGAGCAGTACTTC.

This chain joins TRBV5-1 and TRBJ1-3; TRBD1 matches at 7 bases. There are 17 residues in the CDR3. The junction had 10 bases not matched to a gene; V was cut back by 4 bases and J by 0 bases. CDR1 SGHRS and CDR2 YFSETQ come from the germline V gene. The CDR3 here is CASSIKGQASSGNTIYF. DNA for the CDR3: TGCGCCAGCAGCATAAAAGGACAGGCCTCCTCTGGAAACACCATATATTTT.

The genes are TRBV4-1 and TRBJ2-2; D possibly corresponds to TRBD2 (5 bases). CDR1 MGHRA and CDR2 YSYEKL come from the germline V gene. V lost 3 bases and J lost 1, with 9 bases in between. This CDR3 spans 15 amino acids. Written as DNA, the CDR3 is TGCGCCAGCAGCCAGCTTAGCGAGAACACCGGGGAGCTGTTTTTT. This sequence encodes CASSQLSENTGELFF.

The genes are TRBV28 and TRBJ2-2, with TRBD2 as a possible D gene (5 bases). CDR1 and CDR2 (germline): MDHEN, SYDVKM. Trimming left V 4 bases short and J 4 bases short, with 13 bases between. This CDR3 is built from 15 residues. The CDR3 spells CASSWGDRSTGELFF. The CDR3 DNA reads TGTGCCAGCAGTTGGGGAGATAGGTCCACCGGGGAGCTGTTTTTT.

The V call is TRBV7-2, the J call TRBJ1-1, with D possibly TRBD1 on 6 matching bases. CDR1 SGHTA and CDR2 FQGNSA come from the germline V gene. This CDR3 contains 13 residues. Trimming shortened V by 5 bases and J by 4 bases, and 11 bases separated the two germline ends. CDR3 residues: CASSQTGGTEAFF. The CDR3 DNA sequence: TGTGCCAGCAGCCAGACAGGAGGCACTGAAGCTTTCTTT. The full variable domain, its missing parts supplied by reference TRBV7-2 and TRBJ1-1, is GAGVSQSPSNKVTEKGKDVELRCDPISGHTALYWYRQSLGQGLEFLIYFQGNSAPDKSGLPSDRFSAERTGGSVSTLTIQRTQQEDSAVYLCASSQTGGTEAFFGQGTRLTVV.

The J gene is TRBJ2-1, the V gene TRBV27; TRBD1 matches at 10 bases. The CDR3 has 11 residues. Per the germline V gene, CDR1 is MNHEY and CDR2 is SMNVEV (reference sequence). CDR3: CGTGGIDEQFF. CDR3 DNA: TGTGGGACAGGGGGAATCGATGAGCAGTTCTTC.

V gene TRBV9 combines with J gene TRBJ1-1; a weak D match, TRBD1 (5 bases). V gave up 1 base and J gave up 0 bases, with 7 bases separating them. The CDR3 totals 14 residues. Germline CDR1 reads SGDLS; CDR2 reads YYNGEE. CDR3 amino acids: CASSVSGLNTEAFF. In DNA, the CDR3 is TGTGCCAGCAGCGTATCAGGGTTGAACACTGAAGCTTTCTTT.

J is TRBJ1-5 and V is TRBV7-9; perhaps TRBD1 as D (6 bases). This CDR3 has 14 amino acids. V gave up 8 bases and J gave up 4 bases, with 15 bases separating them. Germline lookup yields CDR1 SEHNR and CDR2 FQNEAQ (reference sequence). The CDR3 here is CASSPEGGNQPQHF. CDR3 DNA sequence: TGTGCCAGCTCCCCTGAAGGGGGAAATCAGCCCCAGCATTTT.

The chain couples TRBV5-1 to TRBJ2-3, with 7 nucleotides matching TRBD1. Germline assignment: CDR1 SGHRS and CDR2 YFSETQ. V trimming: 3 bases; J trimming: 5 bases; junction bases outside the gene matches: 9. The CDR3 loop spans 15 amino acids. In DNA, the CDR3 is TGCGCCAGCAGCTCTGGACAGGCGGCCGGAGATACGCAGTATTTT. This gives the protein CASSSGQAAGDTQYF.

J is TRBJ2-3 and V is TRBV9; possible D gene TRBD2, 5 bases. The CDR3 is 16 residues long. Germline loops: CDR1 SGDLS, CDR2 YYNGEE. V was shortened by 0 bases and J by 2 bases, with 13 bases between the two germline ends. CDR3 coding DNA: TGTGCCAGCAGCGTAGGGAGGAGTGACTACACAGATACGCAGTATTTT. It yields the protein CASSVGRSDYTDTQYF.

CDR3: CASSLGGASGRYEQYF. CDR3 coding DNA: TGTGCCAGCAGCTTAGGAGGGGCTAGCGGGAGGTACGAGCAGTACTTC. The V and J genes are TRBV7-6 and TRBJ2-7, with 11 bases lining up with TRBD2. V trimming: 1 base; J trimming: 4 bases; junction bases outside the gene matches: 6. In germline, CDR1 is SGHVS, CDR2 FNYEAQ. This CDR3 contains 16 residues.

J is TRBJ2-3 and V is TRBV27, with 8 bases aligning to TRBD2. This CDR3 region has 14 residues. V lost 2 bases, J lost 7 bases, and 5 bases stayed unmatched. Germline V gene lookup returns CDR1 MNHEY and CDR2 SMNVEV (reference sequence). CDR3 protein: CASSLGGGRNTQYF. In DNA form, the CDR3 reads TGTGCCAGCAGTTTAGGCGGGGGGCGGAATACGCAGTATTTT.

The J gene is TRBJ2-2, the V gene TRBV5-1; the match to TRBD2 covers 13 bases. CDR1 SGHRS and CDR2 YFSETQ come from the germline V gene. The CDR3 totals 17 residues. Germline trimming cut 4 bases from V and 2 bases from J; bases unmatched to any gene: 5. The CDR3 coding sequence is TGCGCCAGCAGCCTTGGACTAGCGGGAGTAAACACCGGGGAGCTGTTTTTT. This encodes CASSLGLAGVNTGELFF.

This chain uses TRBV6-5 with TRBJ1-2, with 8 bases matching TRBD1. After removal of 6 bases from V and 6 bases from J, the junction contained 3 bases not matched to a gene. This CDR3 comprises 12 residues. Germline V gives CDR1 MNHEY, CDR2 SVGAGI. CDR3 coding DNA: TGTGCCAGCAGGACAGGGGTAGATGGCTACACCTTC. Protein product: CASRTGVDGYTF.

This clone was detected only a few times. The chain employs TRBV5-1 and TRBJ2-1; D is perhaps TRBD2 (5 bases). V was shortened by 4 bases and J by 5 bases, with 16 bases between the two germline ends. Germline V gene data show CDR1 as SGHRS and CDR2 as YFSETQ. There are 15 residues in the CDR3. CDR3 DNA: TGCGCCAGCAGCCCGGACTCGCCTAGGGACAATGAGCAGTTCTTC. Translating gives CASSPDSPRDNEQFF.

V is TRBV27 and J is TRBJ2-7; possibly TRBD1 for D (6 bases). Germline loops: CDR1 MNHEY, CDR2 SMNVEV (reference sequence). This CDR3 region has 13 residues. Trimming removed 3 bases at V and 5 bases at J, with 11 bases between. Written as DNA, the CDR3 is TGTGCCAGCAGTTTTACAGGGACCCACGAGCAGTACTTC. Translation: CASSFTGTHEQYF.

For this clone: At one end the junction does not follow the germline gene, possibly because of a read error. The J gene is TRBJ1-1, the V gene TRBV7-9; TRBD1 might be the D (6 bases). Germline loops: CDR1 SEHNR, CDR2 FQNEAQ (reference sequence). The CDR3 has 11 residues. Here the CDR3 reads CSSSLGTEAFF. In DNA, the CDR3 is TGTTCCAGCAGCTTAGGGACAGAAGCTTTCTTT.

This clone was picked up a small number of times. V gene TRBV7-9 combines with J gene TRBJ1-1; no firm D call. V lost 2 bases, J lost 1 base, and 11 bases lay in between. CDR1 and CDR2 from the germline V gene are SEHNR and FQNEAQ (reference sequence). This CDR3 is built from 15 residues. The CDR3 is CASSLKPLQNTEAFF. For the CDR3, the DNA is TGTGCCAGCAGCTTAAAGCCCCTCCAGAACACTGAAGCTTTCTTT.